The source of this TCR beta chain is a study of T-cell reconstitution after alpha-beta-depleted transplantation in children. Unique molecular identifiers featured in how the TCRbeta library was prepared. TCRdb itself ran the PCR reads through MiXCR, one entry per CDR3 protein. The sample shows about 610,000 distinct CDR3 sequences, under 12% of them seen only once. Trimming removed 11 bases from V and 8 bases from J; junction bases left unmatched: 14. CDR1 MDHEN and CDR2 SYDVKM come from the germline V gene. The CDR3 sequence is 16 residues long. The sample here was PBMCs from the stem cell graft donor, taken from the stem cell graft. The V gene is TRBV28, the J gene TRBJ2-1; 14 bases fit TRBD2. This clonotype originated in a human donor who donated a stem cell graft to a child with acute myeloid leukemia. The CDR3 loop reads CALKKGGLAGDDEQFF. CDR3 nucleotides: TGTGCCCTTAAAAAGGGGGGACTAGCGGGAGACGATGAGCAGTTCTTC.